This TCR beta chain stems from a study of beta chain features in type 1 diabetes. General study points: Fewer insertions but more deletions were seen at VDJ junctions in type 1 diabetes patients. TCRB CDR3s from Type 1 diabetes patients were moderately but significantly shorter in all four CD4+ subsets.

For this clone: What it recognizes is unknown.

The whole isolated RNA underwent reverse transcription, so sequencing captured expressed TCRB transcripts. Repertoires were generated with immunoSEQ multiplex PCR, while TCRdb's copy carries only in-frame clones and drops some. The data hold tens of thousands of clones, with 25% to 35% observed a single time. V shed 3 bases, J shed 5 bases, and the junction held 4 bases outside the gene matches. This CDR3 region has 13 residues. The germline gives CDR1 SQVTM, CDR2 ANQGSEA. The chain uses TRBV29-1 and TRBJ1-2; 9 bases match TRBD1. Source material: stem cell memory CD4+ T cells from blood. The receptor was isolated from a woman under 30 in good health. The CDR3 DNA reads TGCAGCGTTGAGAGGACAGGGGTGTATGGCTACACCTTC. Protein: CSVERTGVYGYTF.